The rows below give T cell receptor beta chains drawn from one sample of a study of T-cell reconstitution after alpha-beta-depleted transplantation in children. Using its own MiXCR run on the PCR reads, TCRdb lists one record per CDR3 protein. The sample consists of about 640,000 distinct CDR3 sequences, 13% of them appearing once. Sequences were derived from PBMCs, mostly from graft donor cells, sampled 360 days after TCRalphabeta/CD19-depleted stem cell transplant. The receptors originated from a male patient younger than 18 who had a stem cell transplant for acute myeloid leukemia, so the T cells may come from the graft donor. Both conserved end residues are trimmed from each CDR3. Where a row states a size, it is once, few, many or the class of an expanded clone; other rows omit it.

clone size	V gene	J gene	CDR3 protein
-	TRBV12-3/TRBV12-4	TRBJ2-1	ASSLPRLVRDGEQF
many	TRBV9	TRBJ2-5	ASSVGPEQETQY
-	TRBV20-1	TRBJ2-7	SAHRELNWKYEQY
few	TRBV15	TRBJ2-1	ATSRDKGQGSF
few	TRBV29-1	TRBJ2-1	SAIRSSYNEQF
-	TRBV25-1	TRBJ2-1	ASSEGGGGQGRNEQF
many	TRBV29-1	TRBJ1-2	SVERGNYGYT
many	TRBV7-9	TRBJ2-2	ASSLVGTSGNTGELF
-	TRBV20-1	TRBJ2-7	SALGGGRRGYEQY
many	TRBV7-9	TRBJ2-1	ASSLVSTSGVLDNEQF
-	TRBV6-4	TRBJ2-3	ASSDMAGGPVDTQY
few	TRBV3-1	TRBJ2-7	ASSQVDRETSGLYYEQY
-	TRBV28	TRBJ2-1	ASTYNLNRDTYEQF
few	TRBV4-3	TRBJ2-3	ASSHGPDTDTQY
few	TRBV12-3/TRBV12-4	TRBJ1-3	ASSLLEGNTIY
few	TRBV19	TRBJ2-7	ASSADGSYEQY
many	TRBV12-3/TRBV12-4	TRBJ2-6	ASSSQGRVGNGVSGANVLT
-	TRBV6-1	TRBJ2-3	ASSEWRGSTDTQY
few	TRBV10-3	TRBJ2-3	AISARGRIKGTDTQY
many	TRBV5-1	TRBJ2-1	ASSVGLAGGEQF
few	TRBV12-3/TRBV12-4	TRBJ2-2	ASRTKSGVNGELF
-	TRBV6-1	TRBJ2-2	ASSRGLQTGELF
many	TRBV20-1	TRBJ2-7	SASRDREREAYEQY
-	TRBV11-2	TRBJ2-4	ASSKNTGSIAKNIQY
-	TRBV18	TRBJ2-7	ASSPQGRIAGVNEQY
few	TRBV20-1	TRBJ1-5	SARVSGENQPQH
-	TRBV5-1	TRBJ2-7	ASDKGGLSPPSEQY
few	TRBV29-1	TRBJ2-7	SVEDGLITDEQY
few	TRBV29-1	TRBJ2-1	SVGSRSSYNEQF
many	TRBV7-2	TRBJ2-5	ASSPGRNQETQY
many	TRBV28	TRBJ2-5	ASSRRGRTLQETQY
many	TRBV20-1	TRBJ1-2	SASDRVEGYT
-	TRBV16	TRBJ1-4	ASSYHRNEKLF
few	TRBV11-3	TRBJ1-6	ASSLPGTGLTYNSPLH
few	TRBV28	TRBJ2-1	ASSPFKRGNEQF
few	TRBV11-2	TRBJ2-7	ASSLAPGREQY
many	TRBV7-3	TRBJ2-3	ASSLTHRGRADTQY
many	TRBV7-3	TRBJ2-5	ASSLSSGYQETQY
few	TRBV6-1	TRBJ1-1	ASSKRVYTEAF
few	TRBV28	TRBJ2-5	ASSFYARRETQY
many	TRBV29-1	TRBJ1-5	SVEGGDSNQPQH
few	TRBV4-3	TRBJ2-7	ASSQDRPLVGRGYEQY
many	TRBV30	TRBJ2-1	AWSAQYNEQF
-	TRBV6-2/TRBV6-3	TRBJ2-7	ASSRAGTFSTYEQY
few	TRBV18	TRBJ2-7	ASSTLGGSSYEQY
many	TRBV29-1	TRBJ2-1	SAEGLPGNEQF
-	TRBV12-3/TRBV12-4	TRBJ2-3	ASSYGLAANTDTQY
-	TRBV5-1	TRBJ1-5	ASSLAGVRNQPQH
few	TRBV11-2	TRBJ2-5	ASSLDRFLSAGETQY
-	TRBV7-2	TRBJ1-1	ASSPTGTGRAEAF
-	TRBV7-6	TRBJ2-1	ASSLATTGPWALDNEQF
-	TRBV6-2/TRBV6-3	TRBJ2-2	ASSRDRANLETGELF
-	TRBV5-5	TRBJ2-7	ASSFSGDRSYEQY
many	TRBV6-5	TRBJ2-3	ASSYSAYTDTQY
few	TRBV21-1	TRBJ2-5	ASNRGRGQETQY
-	TRBV29-1	TRBJ2-2	SVVRLAGEAGELF
-	TRBV28	TRBJ2-2	ASSLPGGYTGELF